The rows below give T cell receptor beta chains drawn from one sample of a study of blood T cells in healthy people across ages. TCRdb fed the 5' RACE reads into MiXCR, producing one record per CDR3 protein. Of nearly 800,000 distinct CDR3 sequences in the sample, 20% to 25% are singletons; the top ten hold 3.7%. The sample was also linked to a second study, of T cells of mothers and their children.

Sequencing input: blood. The origin of the receptors is a boy between 10 and 17 years old in good health. The CDR3 runs from the conserved cysteine through the conserved F or W. Fields, in order: CDR3 DNA, CDR3 protein, J gene, D gene, V gene, clone size. A D gene is named only where the DNA matches it firmly. A row's size may be missing; if present it is once, few, many or a size class.

DNA: TGTGCCAGCAGCCGAGGGGGAATCCCCCTCCACTTT
CDR3: CASSRGGIPLHF
J: TRBJ1-6
D: .
V: TRBV3-1
size: .

DNA: TGCAGCGCCCTAGGGACGGGGGTTAATCTCGAGCAGTACTTC
CDR3: CSALGTGVNLEQYF
J: TRBJ2-7
D: .
V: TRBV29-1
size: few

DNA: TGTGCCAGCAGTGTAGGGGGAGTGGAGACCCAGCACTTC
CDR3: CASSVGGVETQHF
J: TRBJ2-5
D: .
V: TRBV2
size: .

DNA: TGTGCCAGCAGCTTCGGAGCGGTGACGGAAAAACTGTTTTTT
CDR3: CASSFGAVTEKLFF
J: TRBJ1-4
D: .
V: TRBV11-2
size: few

DNA: TGCAGTGCTAGGAGAGCAGGGGGCCAGCTAACCTATGGCTACACCTTC
CDR3: CSARRAGGQLTYGYTF
J: TRBJ1-2
D: TRBD1
V: TRBV20-1
size: .

DNA: TGCAGCGACCCCGGGACTAGGGACAATGAGCAGTTCTTC
CDR3: CSDPGTRDNEQFF
J: TRBJ2-1
D: TRBD2
V: TRBV29-1
size: many

DNA: TGTGCCATCACGACAGATTTACAGGGTGAAAAACTGTTTTTT
CDR3: CAITTDLQGEKLFF
J: TRBJ1-4
D: .
V: TRBV12-3/TRBV12-4
size: .

DNA: TGCGCCAGCAGCTCCTGGACTCTCCATGGCACCGGGGAGCTGTTTTTT
CDR3: CASSSWTLHGTGELFF
J: TRBJ2-2
D: .
V: TRBV5-1
size: .

DNA: TGTGCCAGCACGCCAGTGGGTGGAAATGACAAAAACATTCAGTACTTC
CDR3: CASTPVGGNDKNIQYF
J: TRBJ2-4
D: .
V: TRBV27
size: .

DNA: TGTGCCAGCTCACCGGACCCAAAGACCCAGTACTTC
CDR3: CASSPDPKTQYF
J: TRBJ2-5
D: .
V: TRBV18
size: few

DNA: TGCAGTGCTCTCCGCAGGGGGTATCCCTACAATGAGCAGTTCTTC
CDR3: CSALRRGYPYNEQFF
J: TRBJ2-1
D: TRBD1
V: TRBV20-1
size: .

DNA: TGTGCCAGCTCACCCCTAGGATGGCAGGGGCGATTTGCAGAGACCCAGTACTTC
CDR3: CASSPLGWQGRFAETQYF
J: TRBJ2-5
D: .
V: TRBV18
size: .

DNA: TGCAGTGCCGCCGGATCTGGGGCCAACGTCCTGACTTTC
CDR3: CSAAGSGANVLTF
J: TRBJ2-6
D: .
V: TRBV20-1
size: few

DNA: TGTGCCAGCAAACCCTCTACAGGGGGCGCGGGTGGCTACACCTTC
CDR3: CASKPSTGGAGGYTF
J: TRBJ1-2
D: TRBD1
V: TRBV6-6
size: few

DNA: TGCGCCAGCAGCTTAAAGTGGGAATTCGCGGAGCAGTACTTC
CDR3: CASSLKWEFAEQYF
J: TRBJ2-7
D: .
V: TRBV4-1
size: .

DNA: TGTGCCAGCAGCAGAAATCGGGTTAATGAGCAGTTCTTC
CDR3: CASSRNRVNEQFF
J: TRBJ2-1
D: .
V: TRBV11-1
size: .

DNA: TGTGCCAGCAACTACCTAACACGGGACGAGCAGTACTTC
CDR3: CASNYLTRDEQYF
J: TRBJ2-7
D: .
V: TRBV7-2
size: .

DNA: TGTGCCACCAGTGAGACAGGGGGCGAGCAGTACTTC
CDR3: CATSETGGEQYF
J: TRBJ2-7
D: TRBD1
V: TRBV24-1
size: .

DNA: TGTGCCAGCAACTCGGGCCCCAGCACAGATACGCAGTATTTT
CDR3: CASNSGPSTDTQYF
J: TRBJ2-3
D: .
V: TRBV28
size: .

DNA: TGCGCCAGCAGCGTCGCCTCATTGGCCTCTGGGGCCAACGTCCTGACTTTC
CDR3: CASSVASLASGANVLTF
J: TRBJ2-6
D: .
V: TRBV5-1
size: .

DNA: TGTGCCAGCAGTGAAAACCACCCCGGGACGTATAATGAAAAACTGTTTTTT
CDR3: CASSENHPGTYNEKLFF
J: TRBJ1-4
D: .
V: TRBV2
size: .

DNA: TGTGCCATCAGGGGGGGCAGCTCCTACGAGCAGTACTTC
CDR3: CAIRGGSSYEQYF
J: TRBJ2-7
D: .
V: TRBV10-3
size: many

DNA: TGTGCCAGCAGCTCGCCCATACAGGGGGCAGAGCATTTTGAAAAACTGTTTTTT
CDR3: CASSSPIQGAEHFEKLFF
J: TRBJ1-4
D: TRBD1
V: TRBV7-8
size: .

DNA: TGCAGCGTTGCCCAAAAAGAGACCCAGTACTTC
CDR3: CSVAQKETQYF
J: TRBJ2-5
D: .
V: TRBV29-1
size: few

DNA: TGTGCCATAGAGTCAGCGGGGGAGGTCGTGATCGATGAGCAGTTCTTC
CDR3: CAIESAGEVVIDEQFF
J: TRBJ2-1
D: TRBD2
V: TRBV10-3
size: .

DNA: TGTGCCAGCAGCGGATGGCAGGGGAACTATGGCTACACCTTC
CDR3: CASSGWQGNYGYTF
J: TRBJ1-2
D: .
V: TRBV7-9
size: .

DNA: TGTGCCAGCAGCGTAGTACAGGATTCCTACGAGCAGTACTTC
CDR3: CASSVVQDSYEQYF
J: TRBJ2-7
D: .
V: TRBV9
size: .

DNA: TGTGCCATCAGTGTCTTGGGGGCTGAGCAGTACTTC
CDR3: CAISVLGAEQYF
J: TRBJ2-7
D: .
V: TRBV10-3
size: few

DNA: TGTGCCAGCAGCGACAGGACAGGGGGCCGATACGAGCAGTACTTC
CDR3: CASSDRTGGRYEQYF
J: TRBJ2-7
D: TRBD1
V: TRBV6-6
size: .

DNA: TGTGCCAGCAGCTCCGGACTAGCGGGAGGGCGCGAGCAGTACTTC
CDR3: CASSSGLAGGREQYF
J: TRBJ2-7
D: TRBD2
V: TRBV11-2
size: few

DNA: TGCAGTGCCAAGGGTGGGGGGAAACAAGGCTATGGCTACACCTTC
CDR3: CSAKGGGKQGYGYTF
J: TRBJ1-2
D: .
V: TRBV20-1
size: .

DNA: TGTGCCAGCTCGGGACAGCTAACCCACGAGCAGTACTTC
CDR3: CASSGQLTHEQYF
J: TRBJ2-7
D: TRBD1
V: TRBV5-5
size: .

DNA: TGCGCCAGCAGCCCGGGGGCCCGAAACTATGGCTACACCTTC
CDR3: CASSPGARNYGYTF
J: TRBJ1-2
D: .
V: TRBV4-3
size: .

DNA: TGTGCCAGCAGTTTACCTTATACAGGGGGCGCGAATTCACCCCTCCACTTT
CDR3: CASSLPYTGGANSPLHF
J: TRBJ1-6
D: TRBD1
V: TRBV12-3/TRBV12-4
size: .

DNA: TGTGCCAGCTCACCCGAAGGACAGGGGGCAACTAATGAAGAACTGTTTTTT
CDR3: CASSPEGQGATNEELFF
J: TRBJ1-4
D: TRBD1
V: TRBV18
size: few

DNA: TGCGCCAGCAGCCCGACAACAGGGCCGAACACTGAAGCTTTCTTT
CDR3: CASSPTTGPNTEAFF
J: TRBJ1-1
D: .
V: TRBV5-1
size: .

DNA: TGTGCCAGCAGTAAAAGGACAGGGCGGGATACGCAGTATTTT
CDR3: CASSKRTGRDTQYF
J: TRBJ2-3
D: TRBD1
V: TRBV28
size: .

DNA: TGCAGTGCCCAAATTCAGGGGGCCAATGAAAAACTGTTTTTT
CDR3: CSAQIQGANEKLFF
J: TRBJ1-4
D: TRBD1
V: TRBV20-1
size: .

DNA: TGCAGTGCTAGAGATTCATACCGGGAGGTGAGTCGATATGACAATGAGCAGTTCTTC
CDR3: CSARDSYREVSRYDNEQFF
J: TRBJ2-1
D: TRBD2
V: TRBV20-1
size: few

DNA: TGTGCCAGCAGTTACAACAGGGGAAATGAGCAGTTCTTC
CDR3: CASSYNRGNEQFF
J: TRBJ2-1
D: TRBD1
V: TRBV6-5
size: few

DNA: TGCAGCGTACAACCGACCGGTAGCTCCTACGAGCAGTACTTC
CDR3: CSVQPTGSSYEQYF
J: TRBJ2-7
D: .
V: TRBV29-1
size: .

DNA: TGTGCCACCAGTGGTTCGGGACTAGCGGGCTTTTCCTACAATGAGCAGTTCTTC
CDR3: CATSGSGLAGFSYNEQFF
J: TRBJ2-1
D: TRBD2
V: TRBV24-1
size: .

DNA: TGTGCCAGCAGTAAAGACAGGGCGTTAACCAAAAACATTCAGTACTTC
CDR3: CASSKDRALTKNIQYF
J: TRBJ2-4
D: TRBD1
V: TRBV6-4
size: few

DNA: TGTGCCAGCAGCCCCCTCGGGCGGGAAGAGACCCAGTACTTC
CDR3: CASSPLGREETQYF
J: TRBJ2-5
D: .
V: TRBV3-1
size: few

DNA: TGTGCCAGCAGCTTAGGGGCTAGCATCGGAGAGACCCAGTACTTC
CDR3: CASSLGASIGETQYF
J: TRBJ2-5
D: .
V: TRBV7-3
size: few

DNA: TGTGCCAGCAGCCAGCGACTACACAATGAGCAGTTCTTC
CDR3: CASSQRLHNEQFF
J: TRBJ2-1
D: .
V: TRBV4-2
size: .

DNA: TGTGCCACCAGTGATTCGGAAAGCGGTGAGCAGTTCTTC
CDR3: CATSDSESGEQFF
J: TRBJ2-1
D: .
V: TRBV24-1
size: .

DNA: TGCGCCAGCAGGGCGGACGGGAACTATGGCTACACCTTC
CDR3: CASRADGNYGYTF
J: TRBJ1-2
D: .
V: TRBV5-1
size: .

DNA: TGTGCCAGCAGTTGGACAGGGCTGATGAATGAGCAGTTCTTC
CDR3: CASSWTGLMNEQFF
J: TRBJ2-1
D: TRBD1
V: TRBV25-1
size: few

DNA: TGCAGCGTTGATTTAGCAGGGCGACGGTCAGATACGCAGTATTTT
CDR3: CSVDLAGRRSDTQYF
J: TRBJ2-3
D: .
V: TRBV29-1
size: .

DNA: TGTGCCAGCAGCTTAGGATCGTGGCTCCTGGGCGAGACCCAGTACTTC
CDR3: CASSLGSWLLGETQYF
J: TRBJ2-5
D: .
V: TRBV7-2
size: .

DNA: TGTGCCAGCAGCGTTGGGGACAGGGGAAGCGAGCAGTACTTC
CDR3: CASSVGDRGSEQYF
J: TRBJ2-7
D: TRBD1
V: TRBV9
size: .